This T cell receptor beta chain was recovered during a study of T cells in Graves' hyperthyroidism and ophthalmopathy. TCR beta CDR3 regions were amplified from RNA transcripts. When the TCR CDR3 underwent first-round RT-PCR, the HTBI primer set was used. TCRdb used MiXCR to reprocess the multiplex PCR reads, holding one entry per CDR3 protein. The data show 460,000 or so distinct CDR3 sequences, over 13% seen once. Across 18 months, stable Graves' hyperthyroidism was marked by no progression to ophthalmopathy. Trimming took off 2 bases at V and 3 bases at J, with 5 bases between the two ends. Germline V gene sequence: CDR1 SGHTA, CDR2 FQGTGA. The CDR3 is 13 amino acids. This clonotype occurred a few times.

This chain uses TRBV7-3 with TRBJ1-5; D is unclear. Sequencing used blood. The TCR sequence derives from a woman aged 18-29 years with Graves' hyperthyroidism. DNA for the CDR3: TGTGCCAGCAGCTTATCCCCCAATCAGCCCCAGCATTTT. This translates into CASSLSPNQPQHF.